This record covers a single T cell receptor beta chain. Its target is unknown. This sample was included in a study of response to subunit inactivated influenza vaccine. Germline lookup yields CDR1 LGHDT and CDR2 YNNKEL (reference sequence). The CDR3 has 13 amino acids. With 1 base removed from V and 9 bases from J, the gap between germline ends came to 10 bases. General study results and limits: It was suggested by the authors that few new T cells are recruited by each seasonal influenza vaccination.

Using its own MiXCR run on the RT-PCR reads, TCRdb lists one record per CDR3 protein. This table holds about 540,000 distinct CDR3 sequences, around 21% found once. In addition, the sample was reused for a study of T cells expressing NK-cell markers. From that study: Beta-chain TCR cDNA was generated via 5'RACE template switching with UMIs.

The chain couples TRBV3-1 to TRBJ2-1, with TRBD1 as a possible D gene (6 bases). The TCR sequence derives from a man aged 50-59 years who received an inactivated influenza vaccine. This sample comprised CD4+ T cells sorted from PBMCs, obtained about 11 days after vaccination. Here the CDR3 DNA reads TGTGCCAGCAGCCAAGTTGGCAGGGGTGAGCAGTTCTTC. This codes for CASSQVGRGEQFF.